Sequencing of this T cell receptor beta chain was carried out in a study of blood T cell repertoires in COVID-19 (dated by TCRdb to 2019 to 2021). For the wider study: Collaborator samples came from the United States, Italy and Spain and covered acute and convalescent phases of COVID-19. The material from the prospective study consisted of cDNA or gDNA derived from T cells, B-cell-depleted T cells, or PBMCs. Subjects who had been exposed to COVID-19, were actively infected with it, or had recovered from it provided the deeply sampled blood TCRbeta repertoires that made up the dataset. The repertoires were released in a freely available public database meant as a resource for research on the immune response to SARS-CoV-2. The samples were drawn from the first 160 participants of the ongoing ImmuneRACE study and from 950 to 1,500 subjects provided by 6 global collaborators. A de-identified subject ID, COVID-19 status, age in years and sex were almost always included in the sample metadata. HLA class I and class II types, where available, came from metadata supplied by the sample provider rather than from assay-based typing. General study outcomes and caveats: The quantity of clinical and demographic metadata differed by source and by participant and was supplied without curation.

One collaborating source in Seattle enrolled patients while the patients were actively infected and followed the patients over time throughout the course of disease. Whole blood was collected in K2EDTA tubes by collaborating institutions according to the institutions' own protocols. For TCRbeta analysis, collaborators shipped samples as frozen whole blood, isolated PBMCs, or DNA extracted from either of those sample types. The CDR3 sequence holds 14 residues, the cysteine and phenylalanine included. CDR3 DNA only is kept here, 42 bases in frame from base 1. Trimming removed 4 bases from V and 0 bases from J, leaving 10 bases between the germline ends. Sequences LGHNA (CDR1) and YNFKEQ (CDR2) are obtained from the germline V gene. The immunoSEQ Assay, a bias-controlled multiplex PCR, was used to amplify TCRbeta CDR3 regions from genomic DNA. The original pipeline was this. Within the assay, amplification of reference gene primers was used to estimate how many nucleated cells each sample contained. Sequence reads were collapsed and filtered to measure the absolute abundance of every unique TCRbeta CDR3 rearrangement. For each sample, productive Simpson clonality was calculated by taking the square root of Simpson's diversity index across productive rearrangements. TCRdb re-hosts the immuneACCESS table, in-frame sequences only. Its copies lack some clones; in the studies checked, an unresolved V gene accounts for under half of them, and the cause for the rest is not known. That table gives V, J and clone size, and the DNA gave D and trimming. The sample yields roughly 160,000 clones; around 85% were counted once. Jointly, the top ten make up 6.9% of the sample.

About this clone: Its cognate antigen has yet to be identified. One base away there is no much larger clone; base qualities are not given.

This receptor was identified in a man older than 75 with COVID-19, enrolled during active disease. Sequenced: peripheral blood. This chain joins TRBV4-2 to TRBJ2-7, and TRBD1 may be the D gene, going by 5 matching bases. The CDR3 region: CASSPTQGSYEQYF. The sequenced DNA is TGTGCCAGCAGCCCGACCCAGGGCTCCTACGAGCAGTACTTC.